This is a list of T cell receptor beta chains from one sample in a study of blood T cell repertoires in COVID-19. Profiled with immunoSEQ multiplex PCR; TCRdb holds only in-frame clones, not every one. The top ten hold 4% to 6% of the sample, which has roughly 100,000 clones, over 75% seen once. Sequenced material: peripheral blood. Every receptor here comes from a man aged 50-59 years with acute or convalescent COVID-19. Both conserved end residues are part of each CDR3. A D gene is named only where the DNA matches it firmly. Where a row states a size, it is once, few, many or the class of an expanded clone; other rows omit it.

TRBV7-9	TRBJ1-4	-	-	CASSLMRGGLDEKLFF	TGTGCCAGCAGCTTAATGCGCGGGGGGCTGGATGAAAAACTGTTTTTT
TRBV12-5	TRBJ1-2	TRBD1	-	CASGLGQGIYGYTF	TGTGCTAGTGGTTTGGGACAGGGTATCTATGGCTACACCTTC
TRBV3-1/TRBV3-2	TRBJ1-2	TRBD1	-	CASSQTGGFLYGYTF	TGTGCCAGCAGCCAGACAGGGGGTTTTTTATATGGCTACACCTTC
TRBV28	TRBJ2-7	TRBD2	once	CASSLLRASGSYEQYF	TGTGCCAGCAGTTTACTTCGGGCTAGCGGGTCCTACGAGCAGTACTTC
TRBV9	TRBJ1-1	-	-	CASSVGQAPTEAFF	TGTGCCAGCAGCGTAGGACAGGCTCCCACTGAAGCTTTCTTT
TRBV3-1/TRBV3-2	TRBJ2-7	TRBD1	-	CASSLRTGHSAEQYF	TGTGCCAGCAGCTTACGGACAGGGCACTCGGCCGAGCAGTACTTC
TRBV30	TRBJ2-1	-	-	CAWSVREQFF	TGTGCCTGGAGTGTCCGTGAGCAGTTCTTC
TRBV11-2	TRBJ2-4	-	-	CASSSRDTWEAKNIQYF	TGTGCCAGCAGCTCTCGGGACACCTGGGAGGCCAAAAACATTCAGTACTTC
TRBV6-5	TRBJ2-7	TRBD1	-	CASGTEGYEQYF	TGTGCCAGCGGGACAGAAGGATACGAGCAGTACTTC
TRBV5-1	TRBJ2-3	-	-	CASSWSTDQDTQYF	TGCGCCAGCAGCTGGTCGACAGATCAAGATACGCAGTATTTT
TRBV27	TRBJ2-2	TRBD2	-	CASSLNSGTYTGELFF	TGTGCCAGCAGTTTAAACAGCGGGACCTACACCGGGGAGCTGTTTTTT
TRBV7-6	TRBJ2-1	-	-	CASSLVENREQFF	TGTGCCAGCAGCTTAGTCGAAAACAGGGAACAGTTCTTC
TRBV7-8	TRBJ2-1	TRBD2	-	CASSGGLAGYNEQFF	TGTGCCAGCAGCGGAGGACTAGCGGGGTACAATGAGCAGTTCTTC
TRBV10-1	TRBJ1-3	-	-	CASSPGQGNTIYF	TGCGCCAGCTCCCCTGGACAGGGAAACACCATATATTTT
TRBV7-8	TRBJ2-2	TRBD1	-	CASSARDSVNTGELFF	TGTGCCAGCAGCGCTCGGGACAGTGTCAACACCGGGGAGCTGTTTTTT
TRBV27	TRBJ1-5	TRBD1	-	CASSPDRGANQPQHF	TGTGCCAGCAGCCCAGACAGGGGAGCCAATCAGCCCCAGCATTTT
TRBV11-2	TRBJ2-1	TRBD2	-	CASSLSPGGNEQFF	TGTGCCAGCAGCTTAAGTCCGGGGGGCAATGAGCAGTTCTTC
TRBV2	TRBJ1-2	-	-	CASSVTGNNYGYTF	TGTGCCAGCAGTGTCACAGGGAATAACTATGGCTACACCTTC
TRBV18	TRBJ2-7	TRBD1	-	CASSREQGAYEQYF	TGTGCCAGCTCACGGGAACAGGGGGCTTACGAGCAGTACTTC
TRBV16	TRBJ1-3	-	-	CASSHRNTIYF	TGTGCCAGCAGCCACAGAAACACCATATATTTT
TRBV4-1	TRBJ1-2	-	-	CASSQDLGASYGYTF	TGCGCCAGCAGCCAAGATTTGGGGGCGAGCTATGGCTACACCTTC
TRBV9	TRBJ2-3	TRBD2	-	CASSPSGRGGDTQYF	TGTGCCAGCAGCCCTAGCGGGAGGGGGGGAGATACGCAGTATTTT
TRBV5-8	TRBJ1-2	-	few	CASRPKRVTSGYTF	TGTGCCAGCAGACCAAAACGGGTGACGAGTGGCTACACCTTC
TRBV6-5	TRBJ2-7	TRBD2	once	CASSTFSGRYEQYF	TGTGCCAGCAGTACTTTTAGCGGGAGGTACGAGCAGTACTTC
TRBV5-4	TRBJ1-1	-	-	CASSTVLQGYTEAFF	TGTGCCAGCAGCACTGTCTTACAGGGTTATACTGAAGCTTTCTTT
TRBV27	TRBJ2-2	TRBD2	-	CASSLEGAGGTGELFF	TGTGCCAGCAGTTTAGAAGGAGCGGGAGGCACCGGGGAGCTGTTTTTT
TRBV7-2	TRBJ2-4	TRBD1	-	CASSWGQGSKNIQYF	TGTGCCAGCAGCTGGGGACAGGGATCCAAAAACATTCAGTACTTC
TRBV10-2	TRBJ2-7	TRBD1	-	CASNRGDSYEQYF	TGCGCCAGCAACAGGGGGGACTCCTACGAGCAGTACTTC
TRBV3-1/TRBV3-2	TRBJ2-1	TRBD2	-	CASSQDSGSGYEQFF	TGTGCCAGCAGCCAAGATAGCGGGAGTGGGTATGAGCAGTTCTTC
TRBV6-2/TRBV6-3	TRBJ2-1	TRBD2	-	CASSIGLAGPYNEQFF	TGTGCCAGCAGCATCGGACTAGCGGGGCCCTACAATGAGCAGTTCTTC
TRBV5-6	TRBJ2-2	TRBD1	-	CASSRPVTGVVGELFF	TGTGCCAGCAGCCGGCCGGTCACAGGGGTGGTCGGGGAGCTGTTTTTT
TRBV19	TRBJ1-1	TRBD1	-	CASTPTGGTEAFF	TGTGCCAGTACACCGACAGGGGGCACTGAAGCTTTCTTT
TRBV5-6	TRBJ2-7	-	-	CASSLGATDEQYF	TGTGCCAGCAGCTTGGGGGCGACAGACGAGCAGTACTTC
TRBV10-3	TRBJ1-5	TRBD1	-	CATTQGDQPQHF	TGTGCCACGACACAGGGGGATCAGCCCCAGCATTTT
TRBV10-3	TRBJ1-4	-	-	CAISERSYEKLFF	TGTGCCATCAGTGAGAGAAGCTATGAAAAACTGTTTTTT
TRBV30	TRBJ1-5	-	-	CAWTPGGVGQPQHF	TGTGCCTGGACCCCGGGAGGGGTCGGGCAGCCCCAGCATTTT
TRBV7-9	TRBJ1-2	TRBD1	once	CASSLAQGGFYGYTF	TGTGCCAGCAGCTTAGCGCAAGGGGGCTTCTATGGCTACACCTTC
TRBV25-1	TRBJ2-1	TRBD2	-	CASSELGRGGEQFF	TGTGCCAGCAGTGAATTGGGGAGGGGTGGTGAGCAGTTCTTC
TRBV27	TRBJ2-1	TRBD1	-	CASSRISGTGYNEQFF	TGTGCCAGCAGTCGGATTTCCGGGACAGGTTACAATGAGCAGTTCTTC
TRBV2	TRBJ2-7	-	-	CASKRQPTYEQYF	TGTGCCAGCAAAAGACAGCCTACCTACGAGCAGTACTTC
TRBV18	TRBJ2-2	TRBD2	-	CASSLTRREFTGELFF	TGTGCCAGCTCCCTAACTCGGCGGGAGTTCACCGGGGAGCTGTTTTTT
TRBV10-1	TRBJ2-2	-	-	CASGPAGEVTGELFF	TGCGCCAGCGGCCCAGCTGGGGAGGTCACCGGGGAGCTGTTTTTT
TRBV12-5	TRBJ2-3	TRBD2	-	CASGQLAGADTQYF	TGTGCTAGTGGTCAACTAGCGGGAGCGGATACGCAGTATTTT
TRBV6-5	TRBJ1-5	-	-	CASSTGGQPQHF	TGTGCCAGCAGCACGGGTGGGCAGCCCCAGCATTTT
TRBV19	TRBJ1-6	-	-	CASSMGGNSPLHF	TGTGCCAGTAGTATGGGGGGAAATTCACCCCTCCACTTT
TRBV24-1	TRBJ1-2	-	-	CATSDYRALGYTF	TGTGCCACCAGTGATTACAGGGCGCTGGGCTACACCTTC
TRBV11-2	TRBJ2-2	TRBD1	-	CASSPRQGRTGELFF	TGTGCCAGCAGCCCTCGACAGGGTAGGACCGGGGAGCTGTTTTTT
TRBV24-1	TRBJ2-7	-	-	CATSERTSGEQYF	TGTGCCACCAGTGAGAGAACATCCGGGGAGCAGTACTTC
TRBV14	TRBJ2-3	TRBD1	few	CASSQIDRVTDTQYF	TGTGCCAGCAGCCAGATCGACAGGGTAACAGATACGCAGTATTTT
TRBV6-2/TRBV6-3	TRBJ2-5	-	-	CASSYFLDRPNQETQYF	TGTGCCAGCAGTTACTTTCTGGACAGACCTAATCAAGAGACCCAGTACTTC
TRBV5-5	TRBJ1-5	-	-	CASSSGTPNQPQHF	TGTGCCAGCAGCTCCGGGACACCGAATCAGCCCCAGCATTTT
TRBV15	TRBJ1-5	-	-	CATSGLNQPQHF	TGTGCCACCAGCGGACTAAATCAGCCCCAGCATTTT
TRBV18	TRBJ1-2	-	-	CASSPEPDSLYGYTF	TGTGCCAGCTCACCCGAACCGGACAGTTTGTACGGCTACACCTTC
TRBV2	TRBJ2-1	TRBD2	medium-sized	CASSDPSGTVNEQFF	TGTGCCAGCAGTGATCCTAGCGGGACAGTGAATGAGCAGTTCTTC